These T cell receptor beta chains were read from a single sample in a study of blood T cell repertoires in COVID-19. Here immunoSEQ multiplex PCR was the method, and the copy in TCRdb shows in-frame clones only, minus some. The sample has 200,000 to 250,000 clones, 70% to 90% seen once. Sequencing used peripheral blood. The receptors were sampled from a man aged 50-59 years with acute or convalescent COVID-19. Both conserved end residues are part of each CDR3. The D gene is left open where the match is weak. The listing skips clone size in some rows; elsewhere it reads once, few, many or a size class.

. | TRBJ2-1 | TRBV27 | TRBD2 | CASSLLGGAAGGPTGEQFF | TGTGCCAGCAGTTTATTGGGTGGGGCGGCGGGGGGCCCAACGGGTGAGCAGTTCTTC
. | TRBJ1-2 | TRBV6-1 | . | CASSEGWGPNYGYTF | TGTGCCAGCAGTGAAGGCTGGGGCCCTAACTATGGCTACACCTTC
. | TRBJ1-1 | TRBV5-5 | TRBD1 | CASSRTGGNTEAFF | TGTGCCAGCAGCCGGACAGGGGGGAACACTGAAGCTTTCTTT
. | TRBJ1-5 | TRBV19 | TRBD1 | CASSLQGADNQPQHF | TGTGCCAGTAGTCTACAGGGGGCGGACAATCAGCCCCAGCATTTT
. | TRBJ1-3 | TRBV9 | . | CASSKTYSGNTIYF | TGTGCCAGCAGCAAAACTTACTCTGGAAACACCATATATTTT
. | TRBJ2-1 | TRBV18 | . | CASSPLRANNEQFF | TGTGCCAGCTCACCACTCAGGGCCAACAATGAGCAGTTCTTC
. | TRBJ1-1 | TRBV6-5 | . | CASRNGALLNTEAFF | TGTGCCAGCAGGAATGGAGCCCTTTTGAACACTGAAGCTTTCTTT
. | TRBJ1-5 | TRBV3-1/TRBV3-2 | . | CASSPVGGNNQPQHF | TGTGCCAGCAGCCCCGTCGGCGGCAACAATCAGCCCCAGCATTTT
once | TRBJ1-1 | TRBV10-1 | TRBD1 | CASRRTGHTEAFF | TGCGCCAGCAGGAGGACAGGGCACACTGAAGCTTTCTTT
. | TRBJ1-1 | TRBV6-6 | TRBD1 | CASRRHGTVMNTEAFF | TGTGCCAGCAGACGCCACGGGACAGTCATGAACACTGAAGCTTTCTTT
. | TRBJ1-1 | TRBV11-2 | . | CASSLTRATEAFF | TGTGCCAGCAGCTTGACTAGGGCCACTGAAGCTTTCTTT
few | TRBJ1-4 | TRBV2 | . | CASRDNRLTGEKLFF | TGTGCCAGCAGGGACAACCGATTAACCGGGGAAAAACTGTTTTTT
few | TRBJ1-1 | TRBV20-1 | . | CSASPQVMNTEAFF | TGCAGTGCTAGTCCACAGGTGATGAACACTGAAGCTTTCTTT
. | TRBJ1-1 | TRBV30 | . | CAWSTGVEKAFF | TGTGCCTGGAGTACCGGTGTCGAGAAAGCTTTCTTT
. | TRBJ2-3 | TRBV25-1 | TRBD2 | CASRWSGGRFTDTQYF | TGTGCCAGCAGGTGGAGCGGGGGGCGGTTCACAGATACGCAGTATTTT
. | TRBJ2-1 | TRBV11-1 | . | CASSLGQASYNEQFF | TGTGCCAGCAGCTTAGGACAGGCCTCCTACAATGAGCAGTTCTTC
. | TRBJ1-2 | TRBV5-1 | . | CASSLGTVTGSISYGYTF | TGCGCCAGCAGCTTGGGGACGGTGACAGGCTCCATATCGTATGGCTACACCTTC
. | TRBJ1-3 | TRBV4-1 | . | CASSPYPPLIILNTIYF | TGCGCCAGCAGCCCCTATCCGCCCCTAATCATTCTCAACACCATATATTTT
. | TRBJ1-1 | TRBV19 | TRBD1 | CASSIRGQGTNTEAFF | TGTGCCAGTAGTATTAGGGGACAGGGGACGAACACTGAAGCTTTCTTT
. | TRBJ1-2 | TRBV7-9 | TRBD1 | CASSPRRDSGGYTF | TGTGCCAGCAGCCCAAGGCGGGACAGCGGTGGCTACACCTTC
. | TRBJ2-7 | TRBV7-9 | TRBD1 | CASSPYDRAYEQYF | TGTGCCAGCAGCCCCTACGACAGGGCCTACGAGCAGTACTTC
. | TRBJ2-5 | TRBV7-9 | TRBD1 | CASSLGDRNMETQYF | TGTGCCAGCAGCTTAGGGGACAGGAATATGGAGACCCAGTACTTC
once | TRBJ1-2 | TRBV19 | . | CASSLDRSYGYTF | TGTGCCAGTTCCCTCGACAGATCCTATGGCTACACCTTC
. | TRBJ1-1 | TRBV19 | . | CASSIGDRTTPWGTEAFF | TGTGCCAGTAGTATCGGAGACAGGACAACCCCTTGGGGCACTGAAGCTTTCTTT
. | TRBJ1-5 | TRBV6-5 | . | CASRYNRQGQPQHF | TGTGCCAGCAGGTACAACAGGCAGGGTCAGCCCCAGCATTTT
. | TRBJ1-1 | TRBV25-1 | . | CASRIHLNTEAFF | TGTGCCAGCAGGATTCACTTGAACACTGAAGCTTTCTTT
few | TRBJ2-7 | TRBV7-2 | . | CASTETQGKERYEQYF | TGTGCCAGCACCGAAACCCAGGGAAAGGAGAGGTACGAGCAGTACTTC
. | TRBJ2-5 | TRBV20-1 | . | CSALAGETQYF | TGCAGTGCTTTAGCAGGGGAGACCCAGTACTTC
. | TRBJ1-5 | TRBV2 | . | CASSAPLDSQPQHF | TGTGCCAGCAGTGCGCCCTTGGACAGTCAGCCCCAGCATTTT
. | TRBJ1-5 | TRBV19 | TRBD1 | CASRKGQGYSNQPQHF | TGTGCCAGTAGGAAAGGACAGGGCTATAGCAATCAGCCCCAGCATTTT
. | TRBJ2-1 | TRBV6-1 | TRBD2 | CASSEARLAGGPFEQFF | TGTGCCAGCAGTGAAGCCCGACTAGCGGGGGGGCCGTTTGAGCAGTTCTTC
. | TRBJ1-6 | TRBV5-1 | . | CASSLRGQDSPLHF | TGCGCCAGCAGCTTAAGGGGCCAGGATTCACCCCTCCACTTT
. | TRBJ1-6 | TRBV11-2 | . | CASSYQLENSPLHF | TGTGCCAGCAGCTACCAGCTGGAGAATTCACCCCTCCACTTT
. | TRBJ2-1 | TRBV6-5 | TRBD2 | CASSYSQRGGLGEQFF | TGTGCCAGCAGTTACTCGCAGCGGGGGGGCCTGGGTGAGCAGTTCTTC
. | TRBJ1-1 | TRBV11-3 | . | CASSAGTEAFF | TGTGCCAGCAGCGCCGGTACTGAAGCTTTCTTT
. | TRBJ2-2 | TRBV5-1 | TRBD2 | CASSFGGTGELFF | TGCGCCAGCAGCTTCGGGGGGACCGGGGAGCTGTTTTTT